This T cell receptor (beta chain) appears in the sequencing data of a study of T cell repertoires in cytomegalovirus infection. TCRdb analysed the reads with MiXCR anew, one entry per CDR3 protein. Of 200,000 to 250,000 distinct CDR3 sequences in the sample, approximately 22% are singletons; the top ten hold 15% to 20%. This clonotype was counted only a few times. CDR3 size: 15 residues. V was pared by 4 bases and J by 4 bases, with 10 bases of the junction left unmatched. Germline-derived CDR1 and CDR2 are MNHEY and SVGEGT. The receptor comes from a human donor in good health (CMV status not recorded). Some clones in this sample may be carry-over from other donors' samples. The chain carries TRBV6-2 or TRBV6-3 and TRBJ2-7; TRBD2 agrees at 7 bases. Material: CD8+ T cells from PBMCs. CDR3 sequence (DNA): TGTGCCAGCAGTTCGTCGGGACTAAATCTGTACGAGCAGTACTTC. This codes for CASSSSGLNLYEQYF.